A selection of T cell receptor beta chains follows, all from one sample in a study of blood T cell repertoires in COVID-19. Using immunoSEQ multiplex PCR, the repertoire was profiled, and TCRdb retains in-frame clones only, with some absent. The sample holds more than 120,000 clones; more than 75% are singletons and the top ten take 8.5% to 9%. The sample taken for sequencing was peripheral blood. These receptors originate from a woman aged 45 to 65 with active or convalescent COVID-19. CDR3s include the opening cysteine and the closing phenylalanine or tryptophan. Fields, in order: CDR3 DNA, CDR3 protein, J gene, V gene, clone size, D gene. The D gene is left open where the match is weak. Clone sizes are given selectively: once, few, many, or a class where the clone is expanded.

TGTGCCACCAGCAGAGATCTGGTGGGGGGTACGCAGTATTTT CATSRDLVGGTQYF TRBJ2-3 TRBV15 NA NA
TGTGCCATCAAGGGTGAGGGTCTCTCTGGAAACACCATATATTTT CAIKGEGLSGNTIYF TRBJ1-3 TRBV10-3 NA NA
TGTGCCAGCAGCTTTCCGACAGATTCCTACGAGCAGTACTTC CASSFPTDSYEQYF TRBJ2-7 TRBV7-8 NA NA
TGTGCCAGCAGAGGGGCGGGAGGGCAGGAGCAGTACTTC CASRGAGGQEQYF TRBJ2-7 TRBV27 NA TRBD2
TGTGCCAGCTCACCACCCGACAGGGCCGGAAACACCATATATTTT CASSPPDRAGNTIYF TRBJ1-3 TRBV18 once TRBD1
TGTGCCAGCAGCCGGACAGTGAACACTGAAGCTTTCTTT CASSRTVNTEAFF TRBJ1-1 TRBV7-2 NA NA
TGCGCCAGCAGCCAAGATCGGCAGGGCAATCAGCCCCAGCATTTT CASSQDRQGNQPQHF TRBJ1-5 TRBV4-3 once NA
TGTGCCAGCAGCTTCACCGGGACTAGCGGGGGCTCCGCAGATACGCAGTATTTT CASSFTGTSGGSADTQYF TRBJ2-3 TRBV7-2 once TRBD2
TGTGCCAGCAGTTCCGGGGGACAGCCCTATGGCTACACCTTC CASSSGGQPYGYTF TRBJ1-2 TRBV27 NA TRBD1
TGTGCCAGCAGCCAAGGAACCGGGACAGCGCGCAATAATTCACCCCTCCACTTT CASSQGTGTARNNSPLHF TRBJ1-6 TRBV7-9 NA TRBD1
TGTGCCAGCAGTCAAGACCCCAGGGGTCGCAATCAGCCCCAGCATTTT CASSQDPRGRNQPQHF TRBJ1-5 TRBV27 NA NA
TGTGCCAGCAGTTTTCCGGGGTACGCTAACTATGGCTACACCTTC CASSFPGYANYGYTF TRBJ1-2 TRBV28 few NA
TGCGCCAGCAGCATATATCAGGGCAACACTGAAGCTTTCTTT CASSIYQGNTEAFF TRBJ1-1 TRBV5-1 once NA
TGTGCCAGCTCACCACAAAGGACTAGTAATGAGCAGTTCTTC CASSPQRTSNEQFF TRBJ2-1 TRBV18 NA TRBD2
TGTGCCTGGAGTACTGGACAGGGGATTGGTGGTGAAAAACTGTTTTTT CAWSTGQGIGGEKLFF TRBJ1-4 TRBV30 NA TRBD1
TGTGCTTGGTGGAAAAGGTCCGGGACAGTACGCGTAGCTTTCTTT CAWWKRSGTVRVAFF TRBJ1-1 TRBV30 NA TRBD1
TGCGCCAGCAGCCTGGACCCAATACGCCTAGCGGGAGCCTCCTACGAGCAGTACTTC CASSLDPIRLAGASYEQYF TRBJ2-7 TRBV5-1 NA TRBD2
TGCAGCGTTGCGGCAGGGGCTCCCTACGAGCAGTACTTC CSVAAGAPYEQYF TRBJ2-7 TRBV29-1 NA NA
TGTGCCAGTAGTCCTGGCAGTTCAGCAACTAATGAAAAACTGTTTTTT CASSPGSSATNEKLFF TRBJ1-4 TRBV19 NA NA
TGTGCCATCAGTGAGTCAAAGGGGGCTCCAGAAACCCAGTACTTC CAISESKGAPETQYF TRBJ2-5 TRBV10-3 once TRBD1
TGTGCCAGCCAGGGACAGGGACGTGAAAAACTGTTTTTT CASQGQGREKLFF TRBJ1-4 TRBV27 NA TRBD1
TGTGCCAGCACCCTTATCGGTGAGCAGTTCTTC CASTLIGEQFF TRBJ2-1 TRBV6-5 NA NA